A single sample is the source of the 20 T cell receptor beta chains below, sequenced in a study of CD8 T cells in Susac syndrome. cDNA came from approximately 0.5 to 1 ug RNA primed by random hexamers. TCRdb re-called the immunoSEQ multiplex PCR reads with MiXCR, one entry per CDR3 protein. The table includes about 300,000 distinct CDR3 sequences, over 75% detected once. What was sequenced was CD8+ T cells from PBMCs. These TCRs come from a human donor with multiple sclerosis.

The CDR3 protein is CASNPGGGELFF. CDR3 in DNA: TGTGCCAGCAACCCAGGGGGTGGGGAGCTGTTTTTT. The chain recombines TRBV27 with TRBJ2-2; 7 positions agree with TRBD1. V shed 7 bases and J 8 bases; nucleotides not matched to a gene: 4. This CDR3 has 12 residues. Germline V CDR1 and CDR2: MNHEY, SMNVEV (reference sequence).

This rearrangement joins TRBV6-1 to TRBJ2-7; 7 bases fit TRBD1. The germline CDR1 and CDR2 sequences are MNHNS and SASEGT. V shed 5 bases and J 2 bases; nucleotides not matched to a gene: 12. The CDR3 totals 16 residues. CDR3 region: CASSRRPTGFAYEQYF. As DNA, the CDR3 is TGTGCCAGCAGTCGACGCCCGACAGGGTTTGCCTACGAGCAGTACTTC.

The chain has TRBV14 and TRBJ2-7, with D perhaps matching TRBD2 (6 bases). The V end lost 0 bases, the J end lost 4 bases, and 10 bases lay between the germline ends. The CDR3 contains 14 residues. Germline CDR1 reads SGHDN; CDR2 reads FVKESK. The CDR3, as DNA: TGTGCCAGCAGCCAAGATGGCGGGATTTACGAGCAGTACTTC. Amino acids: CASSQDGGIYEQYF.

The chain has TRBV29-1 and TRBJ2-1; D may correspond to TRBD1 or TRBD2 (5 bases each). The V end was cut by 3 bases, the J end by 9 bases, with 9 bases between. This CDR3 spans 11 amino acids. CDR1 and CDR2 (germline): SQVTM, ANQGSEA. This chain's CDR3 is CSVDKGTEQFF. The CDR3 coding sequence is TGCAGCGTTGATAAGGGGACTGAGCAGTTCTTC.

Only one count was recorded for this clonotype. The chain employs TRBV9 and TRBJ2-1, with 10 positions matching TRBD2. This CDR3 has 14 residues. Germline V gene lookup returns CDR1 SGDLS and CDR2 YYNGEE. Losses at the gene ends were 4 bases for V and 7 bases for J; bases not matched to a gene: 5. The CDR3 bases are TGTGCCAGCAGCATAAGCGGGGGGGTTAATGAGCAGTTCTTC. Translated: CASSISGGVNEQFF.

The rearrangement links TRBV25-1 to TRBJ2-5; 13 nucleotides agree with TRBD2. The CDR3 length is 16 residues. After removal of 2 bases from V and 5 bases from J, the junction contained 5 bases not matched to a gene. Germline loops: CDR1 MGHDK, CDR2 SYGVNS. The CDR3, as DNA: TGTGCCAGCAGTGAACCCGGACTAGCGGGAGCGGAGACCCAGTACTTC. Protein: CASSEPGLAGAETQYF.

The J gene is TRBJ2-5, the V gene TRBV6-2 or TRBV6-3; D not resolved. Germline values: CDR1 MNHEY, CDR2 SVGEGT. The CDR3 contains 15 residues. The V end lost 2 bases, the J end lost 0 bases, and 10 bases lay between the germline ends. CDR3 DNA: TGTGCCAGCAGTTACCCGAAGGAGTACCAAGAGACCCAGTACTTC. Its translation: CASSYPKEYQETQYF.

This chain joins TRBV9 and TRBJ2-7; 11 bases agree with TRBD2. The ends lost 4 bases at V and 1 base at J; junction bases unmatched: 7. Germline lookup yields CDR1 SGDLS and CDR2 YYNGEE. The CDR3 totals 16 residues. CDR3 coding DNA: TGTGCCAGCAGCCCAACTAGCGGGAGTCCATCCTACGAGCAGTACTTC. It yields the protein CASSPTSGSPSYEQYF.

DNA of the CDR3: TGTGCCAGCAGTGAAAGGGGGGGTGGGTACACTGAAGCTTTCTTT. Translating it yields CASSERGGGYTEAFF. J is TRBJ1-1 and V is TRBV2; tentative D call: TRBD1 (6 bases). The CDR3 loop spans 15 amino acids. Trimming removed 2 bases at V and 3 bases at J, with 13 bases between. Looked up from germline, CDR1 is SNHLY and CDR2 is FYNNEI.

The CDR3 DNA is TGTGCCAGCAGTTTACTGGCGGTTGCAGATACGCAGTATTTT. It yields the protein CASSLLAVADTQYF. The rearrangement links TRBV27 to TRBJ2-3; no firm D call. Trimming stripped 2 bases from V and 4 bases from J, with 10 bases between. Germline CDR1 reads MNHEY; CDR2 reads SMNVEV (reference sequence). There are 14 residues in the CDR3.

The gene calls are TRBV9 and TRBJ2-5, with a possible D match to TRBD1 (5 bases). CDR1 SGDLS and CDR2 YYNGEE come from the germline V gene. The V and J ends lost 5 bases and 4 bases respectively, with 24 bases between them. The CDR3 consists of 17 residues. The CDR3, as DNA: TGTGCCAGCAGTGAAGTAGCAGGGCTAAGCGTGCGAGAGACCCAGTACTTC. Translated: CASSEVAGLSVRETQYF.

The sample holds one count of this clonotype. The CDR3 DNA reads as TGTGCCAGCAGTTCCTGGGGTAGCGGGAGGGCCAACAATGAGCAGTTCTTC. This translates into CASSSWGSGRANNEQFF. The V and J genes are TRBV6-5 and TRBJ2-1; 11 nucleotides agree with TRBD2. The V segment lost 4 bases and the J segment 5 bases; nucleotides outside the gene matches: 10. The CDR3 sequence is 17 residues long. The germline CDR1 and CDR2 sequences are MNHEY and SVGAGI.

V is TRBV4-3 and J is TRBJ2-1, with 7 bases matching TRBD2. The germline V gene has CDR1 LGHNA and CDR2 YSLEER. Trimming took 3 bases from V and 4 from J; bases not matched to a gene: 3. The CDR3 sequence is 14 residues long. The CDR3 bases are TGCGCCAGCAGCCACGCGGGGGATTACAATGAGCAGTTCTTC. Amino acids: CASSHAGDYNEQFF.

This clonotype turned up a few times. The chain combines TRBV6-1 with TRBJ2-6, with 15 bases lining up with TRBD2. V lost 6 bases and J lost 1; bases outside the gene matches: 4. This CDR3 spans 18 amino acids. CDR1 and CDR2 (germline): MNHNS, SASEGT. Here the CDR3 DNA reads TGTGCCAGCAGGCCGGGACTAGCGGGAGGTTCTGGGGCCAACGTCCTGACTTTC. It is translated as CASRPGLAGGSGANVLTF.

CDR3 in amino acids: CASSLGLGLTDTQYF. The CDR3 coding sequence is TGCGCCAGCAGCTTGGGGTTGGGGCTCACAGATACGCAGTATTTT. The chain combines TRBV5-1 with TRBJ2-3; D is possibly TRBD1 (5 bases). V lost 0 bases to trimming and J lost 2 bases, with 10 bases between them. Germline V lookup: CDR1 SGHRS, CDR2 YFSETQ. The CDR3 extends over 15 amino acids.

The chain has TRBV20-1 and TRBJ2-7; D unresolved. The V end was cut by 6 bases, the J end by 5 bases, with 17 bases between. Per the germline V gene, CDR1 is DFQATT and CDR2 is SNEGSKA (reference sequence). CDR3 length: 13 amino acids. DNA of the CDR3: TGCAGTGCGCGCCAGAGCCAACCCCACGAGCAGTACTTC. This sequence encodes CSARQSQPHEQYF.

The chain has TRBV3-1 and TRBJ1-5; D is unresolved. The CDR3 length is 14 residues. The germline gives CDR1 LGHDT, CDR2 YNNKEL (reference sequence). Trimming took off 0 bases at V and 3 bases at J, with 6 bases between the two ends. The CDR3 region has the DNA TGTGCCAGCAGCCAAGACAGATACAATCAGCCCCAGCATTTT. The encoded protein is CASSQDRYNQPQHF.

The chain couples TRBV7-9 to TRBJ2-3; D unresolved. V lost 8 bases and J lost 0, with 9 bases in between. The CDR3 runs 13 residues. Per the germline V gene, CDR1 is SEHNR and CDR2 is FQNEAQ (reference sequence). CDR3 in DNA: TGTGCCAGCTCGGTCCCTAGCACAGATACGCAGTATTTT. This translates into CASSVPSTDTQYF.

V usage is TRBV9 and J usage is TRBJ2-1; no firm D call. V lost 3 bases and J 6 bases, leaving 10 bases between the germline ends. CDR3 length: 13 residues. The germline gives CDR1 SGDLS, CDR2 YYNGEE. The CDR3 region is CASSAPRLNEQFF. CDR3 DNA sequence: TGTGCCAGCAGCGCCCCCCGGCTCAATGAGCAGTTCTTC.

The V call is TRBV19, the J call TRBJ2-7; 7 positions agree with TRBD1. This CDR3 comprises 15 residues. Germline V lookup: CDR1 LNHDA, CDR2 SQIVND (reference sequence). V lost 5 bases to trimming and J lost 2 bases; unmatched junction nucleotides: 9. The DNA for the CDR3 is TGTGCCAGTAGTCCCTCGACAGGGAACCCCTACGAGCAGTACTTC. It yields the protein CASSPSTGNPYEQYF. The full variable domain, its missing parts supplied by reference TRBV19 and TRBJ2-7, is DGGITQSPKYLFRKEGQNVTLSCEQNLNHDAMYWYRQDPGQGLRLIYYSQIVNDFQKGDIAEGYSVSREKKESFPLTVTSAQKNPTAFYLCASSPSTGNPYEQYFGPGTRLTVT.